Listed here are 26 T cell receptor beta chains from one sample, sequenced in a study of blood T cells in healthy people across ages. The use of a sample-barcoded 5' primer and a J-beta primer mix characterized a second PCR of roughly 7 to 11 cycles. From the 5' RACE reads, TCRdb called clonotypes with MiXCR, one entry per CDR3 protein. The sample has some 320,000 distinct CDR3 sequences; 25% to 30% are singletons. Input material: blood. Receptors were obtained from a woman in her seventies in good health.

The table lists this clonotype with a few counts. The rearrangement uses TRBV7-9 and TRBJ2-6; D is perhaps TRBD1 (6 bases). CDR3 length equals 15 residues. CDR1 and CDR2 from the germline V gene are SEHNR and FQNEAQ (reference sequence). Trimming took off 11 bases at V and 0 bases at J, with 14 bases between the two ends. The CDR3 DNA sequence: TGTGCCTTGGGGGCCCTAGACTCTGGGGCCAACGTCCTGACTTTC. This gives the protein CALGALDSGANVLTF.

The genes are TRBV7-9 and TRBJ2-7; D is unclear. The J call is uncertain, as TRBJ2-1 better fits the DNA end. The CDR3 runs to 14 residues. Germline V gene lookup returns CDR1 SEHNR and CDR2 FQNEAQ (reference sequence). CDR3 loop: CASSLGTPKNEQFF. The CDR3 coding sequence is TGTGCCAGCAGCTTAGGGACGCCAAAGAATGAGCAGTTCTTC.

The sample holds many counts of this clonotype. V is TRBV18 and J is TRBJ2-5; no clear D. Looked up from germline, CDR1 is KGHSH and CDR2 is LQKENI. The CDR3 has 12 residues. V was pared by 3 bases and J by 1 base, with 3 bases between. CDR3 in amino acids: CASSPSQETQYF. Written as DNA, the CDR3 is TGTGCCAGCTCACCCAGCCAAGAGACCCAGTACTTC.

This clonotype has more than one count but fewer than ten. The genes are TRBV20-1 and TRBJ2-1, with 11 positions matching TRBD2. With V trimmed by 6 bases and J by 6 bases, 7 bases remained unmatched. There are 14 residues in the CDR3. The V gene's germline CDR1 is DFQATT and CDR2 SNEGSKA (reference sequence). CDR3 DNA sequence: TGCAGTGCGACCACTAGCGGGAGCCTCAATGAGCAGTTCTTC. Its protein is CSATTSGSLNEQFF.

This clonotype came up a few times. The rearrangement joins TRBV6-5 to TRBJ2-7, with 14 nucleotides matching TRBD2. The J call may be incorrect, as the DNA end agrees better with TRBJ2-1. Germline CDR1 reads MNHEY; CDR2 reads SVGAGI. The CDR3 runs to 16 residues. The CDR3 sequence is CASSWTGTSGRNEQFF. The CDR3 DNA is TGTGCCAGCAGTTGGACCGGGACTAGCGGGAGAAATGAGCAGTTCTTC.

This clonotype was recorded at least ten times. J is TRBJ2-1 and V is TRBV14, with TRBD2 identical over 7 bases. V dropped 3 bases and J dropped 12; count of bases not matched to a gene: 8. CDR1 and CDR2 from the germline V gene are SGHDN and FVKESK. The CDR3 extends over 13 amino acids. The CDR3 here is CASSQGSAGRQFF. In nucleotides, the CDR3 is TGTGCCAGCAGCCAGGGGTCAGCGGGAAGGCAGTTCTTC.

The CDR3 protein is CASSSASGGPETQYF. Here the CDR3 DNA reads TGCGCCAGCAGCTCGGCCTCAGGGGGGCCGGAGACCCAGTACTTC. V and J are TRBV5-1 and TRBJ2-5; D may be TRBD1 (7 bases). The CDR3 has 15 residues. The V end lost 3 bases, the J end lost 5 bases, and 17 bases lay between the germline ends. Germline V gene sequence: CDR1 SGHRS, CDR2 YFSETQ.

This clonotype was counted a few times. The V and J genes are TRBV3-1 and TRBJ2-5; possible D gene TRBD1, 6 bases. Germline CDR1 LGHDT, CDR2 YNNKEL (reference sequence). The CDR3 spans 13 residues. With 5 bases removed from V and 6 bases from J, the gap between germline ends came to 13 bases. Written as DNA, the CDR3 is TGTGCCAGCAGCACCCAGGGGCCGCAGACCCAGTACTTC. Translation: CASSTQGPQTQYF.

Many counts were recorded for this clonotype. CDR3 DNA sequence: TGTGCCAGCGGGTATAGCAATCAGCCCCAGCATTTT. Its translation is CASGYSNQPQHF. The chain recombines TRBV6-2 or TRBV6-3 with TRBJ1-5; D is undetermined. Trimming removed 8 bases from V and 0 bases from J, with 5 bases in between. The germline gives CDR1 MNHEY, CDR2 SVGEGT. CDR3 length: 12 residues.

This clonotype was observed a handful of times. The chain is built from TRBV10-3 and TRBJ2-5, with D possibly matching TRBD1 (5 bases). The length of the CDR3 is 13 residues. Trimming removed 6 bases from V and 0 bases from J, with 8 bases in between. Per germline, CDR1 ENHRY and CDR2 SYGVKD. CDR3 nucleotide sequence: TGTGCCATCAGCGGACACGACCAAGAGACCCAGTACTTC. Encoded protein: CAISGHDQETQYF.

The gene calls are TRBV6-1 and TRBJ2-5; D remains unclear. The CDR3 is 13 residues long. Germline-derived CDR1 and CDR2 are MNHNS and SASEGT. With 6 bases removed from V and 1 base from J, the gap between germline ends came to 9 bases. CDR3 loop: CASRWTAQETQYF. In DNA form, the CDR3 reads TGTGCCAGCAGGTGGACGGCCCAAGAGACCCAGTACTTC.

The chain is built from TRBV27 and TRBJ2-1, with 8 bases identical to TRBD2. Germline V gene lookup returns CDR1 MNHEY and CDR2 SMNVEV (reference sequence). This CDR3 is 17 amino acids long. V shed 4 bases, J shed 1 base, and the junction held 9 bases outside the gene matches. CDR3 sequence reads: CASSSGLAGFSYNEQFF. The DNA of the CDR3 is TGTGCCAGCAGTTCAGGGCTAGCGGGTTTTTCCTACAATGAGCAGTTCTTC.

The V gene is TRBV28, the J gene TRBJ2-1, with 7 bases matching TRBD1. The V gene's germline CDR1 is MDHEN and CDR2 SYDVKM. With 7 bases clipped from V and 1 base from J, the junction kept 10 bases outside the gene matches. The CDR3 is 16 amino acids. This CDR3 is CASTTVVTGSYNEQFF. The CDR3, as DNA: TGTGCCAGCACCACCGTTGTGACAGGGTCCTACAATGAGCAGTTCTTC.

The chain combines TRBV20-1 with TRBJ2-2; D is unclear. Germline assignment: CDR1 DFQATT and CDR2 SNEGSKA (reference sequence). CDR3 length: 14 residues. The V end was cut by 1 base, the J end by 0 bases, with 6 bases between. CDR3 coding DNA: TGCAGTGCTAGAGCGGAGTCGAACACCGGGGAGCTGTTTTTT. As protein: CSARAESNTGELFF.

The rearrangement joins TRBV20-1 to TRBJ2-5; no definite D call. Looked up from germline, CDR1 is DFQATT and CDR2 is SNEGSKA (reference sequence). The CDR3 is made up of 12 amino acids. Trimming shortened V by 5 bases and J by 2 bases, and 9 bases separated the two germline ends. The CDR3, as DNA: TGCAGTGCTCGGCTCTATCAAGAGACCCAGTACTTC. Encoded protein: CSARLYQETQYF.

This clonotype was observed a few times. The gene calls are TRBV7-9 and TRBJ1-6; the D is unclear. Trimming took off 4 bases at V and 5 bases at J, with 9 bases between the two ends. The CDR3 length is 14 residues. Germline V CDR1 and CDR2: SEHNR, FQNEAQ (reference sequence). The CDR3 reads CASSYVRDNSPLHF. The CDR3 bases are TGTGCCAGCAGCTATGTAAGAGATAATTCACCCCTCCACTTT.

This clonotype has only a few counts. The gene calls are TRBV6-6 and TRBJ2-5; TRBD1 matches at 7 bases. The CDR3 spans 13 residues. Trimming cost V 8 bases and J 2 bases; bases outside gene matches: 5. The germline CDR1 and CDR2 sequences are MNHNY and SVGAGI (reference sequence). The CDR3 loop is CASGARGQETQYF. The CDR3, as DNA: TGTGCCAGCGGCGCCAGGGGGCAAGAGACCCAGTACTTC.

V is TRBV10-3 and J is TRBJ2-2, with 11 positions matching TRBD2. V shed 4 bases and J 4 bases; nucleotides not matched to a gene: 2. CDR1 ENHRY and CDR2 SYGVKD come from the germline V gene. The CDR3 sequence is 15 residues long. The CDR3 protein is CAISGLAGPTGELFF. Written as DNA, the CDR3 is TGTGCCATCAGTGGACTAGCGGGACCCACCGGGGAGCTGTTTTTT.

This clonotype has at least ten counts. The V gene is TRBV20-1, the J gene TRBJ2-7; 7 bases agree with TRBD1. From germline, CDR1 is DFQATT and CDR2 SNEGSKA (reference sequence). The CDR3 has 16 amino acids. J gave up 5 bases and V 0 bases, and 13 bases lay outside the gene matches. The CDR3 DNA is TGCAGTGCTAGAGATGTAGGAAGGGGACAGTTAGACGAGCAGTACTTC. Protein product: CSARDVGRGQLDEQYF.

About this clonotype: One junction end disagrees with the germline gene, perhaps due to a read error. This rearrangement joins TRBV5-1 to TRBJ2-1; D not certain. The CDR3 runs to 16 residues. The germline CDR1 and CDR2 sequences are SGHRS and YFSETQ. The chain's CDR3 is CASSLEGRSSYNEQFF. CDR3 in DNA: TGTGCCAGCAGCCTCGAAGGTAGGAGCTCCTACAATGAGCAGTTCTTC.

The rearrangement joins TRBV12-3 or TRBV12-4 to TRBJ2-7; D possibly corresponds to TRBD1 (6 bases). The end of the DNA aligns better with TRBJ2-5, so the J call may be wrong. The CDR3 runs to 15 residues. CDR3 loop: CASSEWTENQETQYF. The CDR3, as DNA: TGTGCCAGCAGTGAGTGGACAGAGAATCAAGAGACCCAGTACTTC.

This clonotype appeared a few times. The chain has TRBV20-1 and TRBJ1-5; TRBD1 matches 8 bases. The CDR3 is 16 residues long. Trimming cost V 1 base and J 4 bases; bases outside gene matches: 9. Germline values: CDR1 DFQATT, CDR2 SNEGSKA (reference sequence). CDR3 residues: CSARGLNRGWNQPQHF. The CDR3 coding sequence is TGCAGTGCTAGAGGCCTGAACAGGGGGTGGAATCAGCCCCAGCATTTT.

This clonotype was observed a handful of times. The genes are TRBV20-1 and TRBJ2-7; a weak D match, TRBD2 (6 bases). Trimming removed 2 bases at V and 0 bases at J, with 11 bases between. Germline CDR1 and CDR2: DFQATT and SNEGSKA (reference sequence). This CDR3 contains 14 residues. In DNA form, the CDR3 reads TGCAGTGCTAGACTGGCGGGAAACTCCTACGAGCAGTACTTC. Amino acid sequence: CSARLAGNSYEQYF.

This chain joins TRBV4-3 and TRBJ2-3, with D tentatively TRBD1 (6 bases). CDR3 length equals 15 residues. Germline CDR1 is LGHNA and CDR2 is YSLEER. V lost 0 bases, J lost 7 bases, and 14 bases lay in between. CDR3 bases: TGCGCCAGCAGCCAAGATCGAACAGGGATGAATACGCAGTATTTT. Its protein product is CASSQDRTGMNTQYF.

J is TRBJ2-1 and V is TRBV3-1; 9 bases fit TRBD1. This CDR3 is built from 15 residues. V shed 4 bases, J shed 7 bases, and the junction held 8 bases outside the gene matches. From germline, CDR1 is LGHDT and CDR2 YNNKEL (reference sequence). The CDR3 DNA follows: TGTGCCAGCAGCCTAACAGGGGGCTCGGGGAATGAGCAGTTCTTC. Residues: CASSLTGGSGNEQFF.

In the case of this clonotype: A read error may account for a junction end that differs from germline. The CDR3 sequence is CASHRPPPSTVDHREASF. DNA of the CDR3: TGTGCCAGCCATCGCCCCCCTCCCTCTACGGTGGACCACAGGGAAGCTTCCTTT. J is TRBJ1-1 and V is TRBV6-1; tentatively, D is TRBD1 (6 bases). The CDR3 covers 18 residues. Germline-derived CDR1 and CDR2 are MNHNS and SASEGT.